A selection of T cell receptor beta chains follows, all from one sample in a study of cytomegalovirus exposure and HLA in healthy donors. Some clones are missing from TCRdb's copy, which holds only in-frame ones; the method was immunoSEQ multiplex PCR. The table has roughly 140,000 clones, approximately 80% seen once; the top ten hold about 5.6%. Sequencing was performed on PBMCs. These receptors came from a man aged 25 to 40 in good health and CMV-seropositive. The CDR3 runs from the conserved cysteine through the conserved F or W. D genes are given only for firm matches. Size is omitted from some rows. Given values are once, few, many or a class for expanded clones.

>TRBV27|NA|once|TRBJ1-2
CASSPRRAKVYGYTF
TGTGCCAGCAGTCCCAGGAGGGCTAAGGTCTATGGCTACACCTTC
>TRBV5-4|NA|NA|TRBJ2-5
CASSLAGGSGGETQYF
TGTGCCAGCAGCTTGGCCGGTGGGAGTGGAGGAGAGACCCAGTACTTC
>TRBV6-5|NA|NA|TRBJ1-2
CASRQFYGYTF
TGTGCCAGCAGACAGTTCTATGGCTACACCTTC
>TRBV10-3|TRBD2|NA|TRBJ2-3
CAIRASGGTDTQYF
TGTGCCATCCGGGCTAGCGGGGGGACAGATACGCAGTATTTT
>TRBV6-1|NA|NA|TRBJ2-5
CASSLQGEETQYF
TGTGCCAGCAGTTTACAGGGTGAAGAGACCCAGTACTTC
>TRBV7-6|TRBD2|NA|TRBJ2-1
CASSLALSGGPGFF
TGTGCCAGCAGCTTAGCGCTAAGCGGGGGGCCAGGCTTCTTC
>TRBV30|NA|few|TRBJ1-5
CAWSSPGAAAQPQHF
TGTGCCTGGAGTAGCCCAGGGGCGGCGGCTCAGCCCCAGCATTTT
>TRBV2|NA|NA|TRBJ1-5
CASSVGGSQPQHF
TGTGCCAGCAGTGTAGGGGGAAGCCAGCCCCAGCATTTT
>TRBV28|NA|NA|TRBJ1-6
CASSLYPANREAPLHF
TGTGCCAGCAGTTTATATCCCGCGAACAGGGAAGCACCCCTCCACTTT
>TRBV30|NA|NA|TRBJ1-6
CAWSVAAISGESPLHF
TGTGCCTGGAGTGTAGCTGCGATATCCGGGGAATCACCCCTCCACTTT
>TRBV9|TRBD2|NA|TRBJ2-5
CASSPGGGVYQETQYF
TGTGCCAGCAGCCCTGGTGGGGGGGTGTACCAAGAGACCCAGTACTTC
>TRBV11-2|TRBD1|NA|TRBJ2-1
CASSLRDSSFYNEQFF
TGTGCCAGCAGCCTCCGGGACAGTTCATTTTACAATGAGCAGTTCTTC
>TRBV2|TRBD2|NA|TRBJ2-5
CASRGTSGGQETQYF
TGTGCCAGCAGGGGGACTAGCGGGGGGCAAGAGACCCAGTACTTC
>TRBV28|TRBD2|NA|TRBJ2-5
CASWSSGTLGETQYF
TGTGCCAGCTGGTCTAGCGGGACTTTGGGGGAGACCCAGTACTTC
>TRBV18|NA|few|TRBJ1-1
CASSQLGTTEAFF
TGTGCCAGCTCACAACTGGGCACGACTGAAGCTTTCTTT
>TRBV5-1|NA|NA|TRBJ2-2
CASSLDRGNGELFF
TGCGCCAGCAGCTTGGATCGGGGAAACGGGGAGCTGTTTTTT
>TRBV30|NA|NA|TRBJ1-2
CAWSVRRGSNYGYTF
TGTGCCTGGAGTGTACGGCGGGGGTCAAACTATGGCTACACCTTC
>TRBV18|TRBD1|NA|TRBJ1-1
CASSPTQGDTEAFF
TGTGCCAGCTCACCGACTCAGGGGGACACTGAAGCTTTCTTT
>TRBV15|NA|NA|TRBJ2-1
CATSEAGRYNEQFF
TGTGCCACCAGCGAGGCAGGGCGTTACAATGAGCAGTTCTTC
>TRBV19|TRBD2|NA|TRBJ2-1
CASSTIAGERLNEQFF
TGTGCCAGTAGTACTATAGCGGGAGAGCGTTTGAATGAGCAGTTCTTC
>TRBV30|TRBD1|few|TRBJ2-1
CALWTGDNEQFF
TGTGCCCTCTGGACAGGAGACAATGAGCAGTTCTTC
>TRBV7-9|NA|NA|TRBJ2-1
CASRHRQSNEQFF
TGTGCCAGCAGGCACCGACAGAGCAATGAGCAGTTCTTC
>TRBV4-1|TRBD1|NA|TRBJ1-6
CASSRLQRLDRGQSPLHF
TGCGCCAGCAGCCGTCTCCAGCGCCTCGACAGGGGACAATCACCCCTCCACTTT
>TRBV6-5|TRBD1|NA|TRBJ1-2
CASSPGQGRRYGYTF
TGTGCCAGCAGCCCCGGACAGGGGAGGCGTTATGGCTACACCTTC
>TRBV27|TRBD1|NA|TRBJ1-4
CASSLTGVGGVEKLFF
TGTGCCAGCAGTTTAACAGGGGTCGGGGGGGTTGAAAAACTGTTTTTT
>TRBV7-2|NA|NA|TRBJ2-1
CASSPFGGSIYEQFF
TGTGCCAGCAGCCCCTTTGGTGGGAGTATCTATGAGCAGTTCTTC
>TRBV7-9|TRBD1|NA|TRBJ1-6
CASSRTPRQGRNSPLHF
TGTGCCAGCAGCCGAACCCCTAGACAGGGACGTAATTCACCCCTCCACTTT
>TRBV25-1|TRBD1|NA|TRBJ1-6
CASSEYRGQGAGSPLHF
TGTGCCAGCAGTGAATATAGGGGACAGGGTGCGGGATCACCCCTCCACTTT
>TRBV6-6|TRBD1|NA|TRBJ1-2
CASSSAGGQIYGYTF
TGTGCCAGCAGTTCCGCGGGGGGACAGATCTATGGCTACACCTTC
>TRBV27|TRBD2|NA|TRBJ2-7
CASSPGTSGPHYEQYF
TGTGCCAGCAGTCCGGGGACTAGCGGGCCCCACTACGAGCAGTACTTC
>TRBV18|NA|NA|TRBJ2-7
CASQGSSYEQYF
TGTGCCAGCCAGGGATCCAGCTACGAGCAGTACTTC
>TRBV5-4|TRBD1|once|TRBJ2-7
CASSLIQGAHEQYF
TGTGCCAGCAGCTTGATACAGGGGGCCCACGAGCAGTACTTC
>TRBV5-6|NA|NA|TRBJ1-2
CASSLGVGARRYISGYTF
TGTGCCAGCAGCTTGGGGGTGGGGGCGCGAAGATATATAAGTGGCTACACCTTC
>TRBV5-3|NA|once|TRBJ1-6
CARSLNGTRPRGYNSPLHF
TGTGCCAGAAGCTTGAATGGTACCAGGCCTAGGGGCTATAATTCACCCCTCCACTTT
>TRBV10-1|TRBD2|NA|TRBJ2-3
CASSESGGVTQYF
TGCGCCAGCAGTGAGTCGGGGGGGGTTACGCAGTATTTT
>TRBV28|TRBD2|NA|TRBJ2-2
CASSLGRKGGLAGELFF
TGTGCCAGCAGTTTAGGCCGGAAGGGAGGGCTCGCCGGGGAGCTGTTTTTT
>TRBV15|NA|NA|TRBJ1-4
CATSRRRTEANEKLFF
TGTGCCACCAGCAGACGACGGACAGAGGCTAATGAAAAACTGTTTTTT
>TRBV9|TRBD2|NA|TRBJ2-1
CASSVDLSGGTGNEQFF
TGTGCCAGCAGCGTCGACCTTAGCGGGGGAACCGGCAATGAGCAGTTCTTC
>TRBV27|TRBD1|NA|TRBJ1-1
CASRGDSLNTEAFF
TGTGCCAGCAGAGGGGACAGTTTGAACACTGAAGCTTTCTTT
>TRBV5-1|TRBD1|NA|TRBJ2-7
CASSWTGTGGYEQYF
TGCGCCAGCAGCTGGACCGGGACAGGGGGGTATGAGCAGTACTTC
>TRBV28|TRBD1|few|TRBJ2-7
CASSLGGQSSYEQYF
TGTGCCAGCAGTTTAGGGGGACAGAGCTCCTACGAGCAGTACTTC
>TRBV19|NA|NA|TRBJ1-5
CASSMGTLNQPQHF
TGTGCCAGTAGTATGGGGACACTTAATCAGCCCCAGCATTTT
>TRBV7-9|TRBD1|NA|TRBJ2-7
CASSSGTGWEQYF
TGTGCCAGCTCGTCCGGGACAGGGTGGGAGCAGTACTTC
>TRBV5-6|NA|NA|TRBJ2-1
CASSLAWGAYNEQFF
TGTGCCAGCAGCTTGGCCTGGGGGGCCTACAATGAGCAGTTCTTC